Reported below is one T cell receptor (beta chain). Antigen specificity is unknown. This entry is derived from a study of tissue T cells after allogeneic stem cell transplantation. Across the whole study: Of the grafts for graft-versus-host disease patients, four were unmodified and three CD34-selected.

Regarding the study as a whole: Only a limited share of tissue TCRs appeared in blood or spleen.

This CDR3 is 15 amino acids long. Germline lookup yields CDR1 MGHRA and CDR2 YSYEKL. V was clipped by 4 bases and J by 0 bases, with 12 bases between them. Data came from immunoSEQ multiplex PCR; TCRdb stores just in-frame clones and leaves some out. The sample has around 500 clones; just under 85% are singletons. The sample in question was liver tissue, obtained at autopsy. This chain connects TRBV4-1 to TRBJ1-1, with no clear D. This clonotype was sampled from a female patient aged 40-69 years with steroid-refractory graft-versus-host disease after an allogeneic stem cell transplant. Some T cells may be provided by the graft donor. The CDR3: CASSPIPVLNTEAFF. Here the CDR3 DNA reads TGCGCCAGCAGCCCCATTCCAGTACTGAACACTGAAGCTTTCTTT.